The T cell receptor beta chain under discussion was sequenced for a study of T cell responses to AZD1222 COVID-19 vaccine. Overall study: Second doses were pooled across both intervals (about 4 or about 12 weeks).

Trimming took 4 bases from V and 2 from J, leaving 17 bases between them. CDR3 length equals 16 residues. The V gene's germline CDR1 is SGHVS and CDR2 FQNEAQ. General study findings and limits: Spike-specific TCR repertoires showed rising breadth and depth after two AZD1222 doses.

This table comes from immunoSEQ multiplex PCR, and its TCRdb copy is limited to in-frame clones, with some not included. The profile shows about 120,000 clones, nearly 90% of them singletons. Note on this clone: Its specificity is not known.

The chain recombines TRBV7-8 with TRBJ1-1, with a weak D call TRBD1 (6 bases). The receptor was derived from an adult in good health. Sequenced material: peripheral blood, taken on day 0 of AZD1222 vaccination. CDR3 DNA: TGTGCCAGCAGCTCAGGACAGTCGTTCACCAACACTGAAGCTTTCTTT. Protein: CASSSGQSFTNTEAFF. Drawing the rest from reference TRBV7-8 and TRBJ1-1, the complete variable domain is GAGVSQSPRYKVAKRGQDVALRCDPISGHVSLFWYQQALGQGPEFLTYFQNEAQLDKSGLPSDRFFAERPEGSVSTLKIQRTQQEDSAVYLCASSSGQSFTNTEAFFGQGTRLTVV.